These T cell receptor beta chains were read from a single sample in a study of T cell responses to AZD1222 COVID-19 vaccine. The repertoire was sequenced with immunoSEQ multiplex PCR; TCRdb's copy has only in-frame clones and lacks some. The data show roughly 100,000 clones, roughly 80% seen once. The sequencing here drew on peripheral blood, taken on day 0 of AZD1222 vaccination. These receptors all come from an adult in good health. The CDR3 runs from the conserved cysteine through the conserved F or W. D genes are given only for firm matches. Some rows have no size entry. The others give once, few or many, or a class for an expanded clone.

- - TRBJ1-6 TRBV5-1 TGCGCCAGCAGCGGGAACGGACAGTCTAATTCACCCCTCCACTTT CASSGNGQSNSPLHF
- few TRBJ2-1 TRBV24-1 TGTGCCACCAGTGATTGGCAGGGCTCCTACAATGAGCAGTTCTTC CATSDWQGSYNEQFF
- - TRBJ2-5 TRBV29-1 TGCAGCGTGGTAAGGACAGAGACCCAGTACTTC CSVVRTETQYF
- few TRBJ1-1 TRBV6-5 TGTGCCAGCTGGGGCAGCCATATGAACACTGAAGCTTTCTTT CASWGSHMNTEAFF
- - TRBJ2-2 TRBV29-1 TGCAGCGTCAATTTCCGGGCCAACACCGGGGAGCTGTTTTTT CSVNFRANTGELFF
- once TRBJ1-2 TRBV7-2 TGTGCCAGCAGCTCCCAGTGGAGGAGAGGGGACTATGGCTACACCTTC CASSSQWRRGDYGYTF
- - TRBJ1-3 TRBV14 TGTGCCAGCAGCCAAGATCGGGGCGACAGACGCTCTGGAAACACCATATATTTT CASSQDRGDRRSGNTIYF
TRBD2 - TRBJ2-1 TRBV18 TGTGCCAGCTCACCACCGGGACTAGCGATGTGGGGTGAGCAGTTCTTC CASSPPGLAMWGEQFF
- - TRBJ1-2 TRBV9 TGTGCCAGCAGCAGCATGAGAAGCTACACCTTC CASSSMRSYTF
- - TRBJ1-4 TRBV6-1 TGTGCCAGCAGTGAAAGCCGGACAGATGAAAAACTGTTTTTT CASSESRTDEKLFF
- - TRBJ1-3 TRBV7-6 TGTGCCAGCAGCTTGGTCCTGGGACCGAATGGAAACACCATATATTTT CASSLVLGPNGNTIYF
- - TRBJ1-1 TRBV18 TGTGCCAGCTCACAAATTTGGGGCACTGAAGCTTTCTTT CASSQIWGTEAFF
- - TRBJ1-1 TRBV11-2 TGTGCCAGCAGCAAGACAGGTCGGCGCACTGAAGCTTTCTTT CASSKTGRRTEAFF
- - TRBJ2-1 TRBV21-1 TGTGCCAGCACCTACCGGGACAGGGGGCTTTATGAGCAGTTCTTC CASTYRDRGLYEQFF
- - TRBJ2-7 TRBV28 TGTGCCAGCAGACCGGGACAATCCTACGAGCAGTACTTC CASRPGQSYEQYF
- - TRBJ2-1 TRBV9 TGTGCCAGCAGCGTTGGGGCAGGGAGGCGCAATGAGCAGTTCTTC CASSVGAGRRNEQFF
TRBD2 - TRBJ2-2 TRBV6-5 TGTGCCAGCAGTTATCGGACTAGCGGGAGAGGAAGGGAGCTGTTTTTT CASSYRTSGRGRELFF
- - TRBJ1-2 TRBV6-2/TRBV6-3 TGTGCCAGCAGTTATTTGGGTATTGCGCCTCGTGGCTACACCTTC CASSYLGIAPRGYTF
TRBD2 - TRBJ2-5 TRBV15 TGTGCCACCAGCAGAGATGGGAGGGGATACCAAGAGACCCAGTACTTC CATSRDGRGYQETQYF
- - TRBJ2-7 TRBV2 TGTGCCAGCAGTGGCGGGACTCCCTTCGAGCAGTACTTC CASSGGTPFEQYF
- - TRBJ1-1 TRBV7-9 TGTGCCAGCGGCAGCGAGAACACTGAAGCTTTCTTT CASGSENTEAFF
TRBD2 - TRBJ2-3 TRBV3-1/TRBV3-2 TGTGCCAGCAGCCGACTCACTAGCGGAGTCACAGATACGCAGTATTTT CASSRLTSGVTDTQYF
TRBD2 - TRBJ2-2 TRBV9 TGTGCCAGCAGCGTAGAGTTAGGCGGGAGGGCCTACGCCGGGGAGCTGTTTTTT CASSVELGGRAYAGELFF
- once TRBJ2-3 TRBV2 TGTGCCAGTACCCGGGCTAGTAGCACAGATACGCAGTATTTT CASTRASSTDTQYF
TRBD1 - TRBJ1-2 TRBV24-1 TGTGCCACCAGTCCGAACAGGGGCAGCTATGGCTACACCTTC CATSPNRGSYGYTF
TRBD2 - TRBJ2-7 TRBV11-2 TGTGCCAGCAGCCTATTACCGGGACTAGCGCTCGAGCAGTACTTC CASSLLPGLALEQYF
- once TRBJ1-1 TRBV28 TGTGCCAGCAGTTTAGGGGGTCGTACTGAAGCTTTCTTT CASSLGGRTEAFF
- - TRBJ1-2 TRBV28 TGTGCCAGCAGCCTGAGGGGGACTGGCGGCTACACCTTC CASSLRGTGGYTF